Below, 5 T cell receptor beta chains from the same sample are listed, as sequenced in a study of T cell changes during pregnancy in multiple sclerosis. Sequencing used immunoSEQ multiplex PCR; TCRdb keeps in-frame clones, though not all of them. The table lists more than 85,000 clones, roughly 94% of them singletons, with around 1.7% in the top ten. Sequences were derived from peripheral blood, sampled after pregnancy. These receptors came from a female donor in good health, enrolled as a control in a pregnancy study.

This chain links TRBV7-9 with TRBJ2-5; 8 bases align to TRBD1. The CDR3 is 15 amino acids. Germline loops: CDR1 SEHNR, CDR2 FQNEAQ (reference sequence). V lost 2 bases and J lost 5; bases outside the gene matches: 7. CDR3 protein: CASSLIDRGVETQYF. The CDR3 DNA sequence: TGTGCCAGCAGCTTAATCGACAGGGGAGTGGAGACCCAGTACTTC.

The chain employs TRBV28 and TRBJ1-2; perhaps TRBD1 as D (5 bases). V was cut by 3 bases and J by 4 bases, with 15 bases left in between. The length of the CDR3 is 15 residues. From germline, CDR1 is MDHEN and CDR2 SYDVKM. CDR3 sequence: CASSLGRKSLYGYTF. The CDR3 bases are TGTGCCAGCAGTTTGGGGCGGAAATCTCTCTATGGCTACACCTTC.

The rearrangement links TRBV7-8 to TRBJ2-2, with TRBD2 identical over 11 bases. Per the germline V gene, CDR1 is SGHVS and CDR2 is FQNEAQ. Unmatched junction bases numbered 10, after V lost 5 bases and J lost 2 bases. The CDR3 totals 18 residues. DNA for the CDR3: TGTGCCAGCAGCCCCGGGTTAGCGGGAGGGCCTAACACCGGGGAGCTGTTTTTT. This codes for CASSPGLAGGPNTGELFF.

This chain links TRBV5-1 with TRBJ1-2; 7 nucleotides agree with TRBD1. The germline gives CDR1 SGHRS, CDR2 YFSETQ. The CDR3 totals 12 residues. J gave up 8 bases and V 5 bases, and 6 bases lay outside the gene matches. This CDR3 reads CASSYDRVGYTF. In DNA form, the CDR3 reads TGCGCCAGCAGTTATGACAGGGTCGGCTACACCTTC. The full variable domain, rest sourced from reference TRBV5-1 and TRBJ1-2, is KAGVTQTPRYLIKTRGQQVTLSCSPISGHRSVSWYQQTPGQGLQFLFEYFSETQRNKGNFPGRFSGRQFSNSRSEMNVSTLELGDSALYLCASSYDRVGYTFGSGTRLTVV.

The chain uses TRBV4-2 and TRBJ2-2; TRBD2 might be the D (7 bases). Between the trimmed V and J ends, which lost 1 base and 6 bases, there was a span of 9 bases. There are 14 residues in the CDR3. CDR1 and CDR2 from the germline V gene are LGHNA and YNFKEQ. CDR3 DNA sequence: TGTGCCAGCAGCCAAGGCGGGGGCGCCGGGGAGCTGTTTTTT. Its translation is CASSQGGGAGELFF.